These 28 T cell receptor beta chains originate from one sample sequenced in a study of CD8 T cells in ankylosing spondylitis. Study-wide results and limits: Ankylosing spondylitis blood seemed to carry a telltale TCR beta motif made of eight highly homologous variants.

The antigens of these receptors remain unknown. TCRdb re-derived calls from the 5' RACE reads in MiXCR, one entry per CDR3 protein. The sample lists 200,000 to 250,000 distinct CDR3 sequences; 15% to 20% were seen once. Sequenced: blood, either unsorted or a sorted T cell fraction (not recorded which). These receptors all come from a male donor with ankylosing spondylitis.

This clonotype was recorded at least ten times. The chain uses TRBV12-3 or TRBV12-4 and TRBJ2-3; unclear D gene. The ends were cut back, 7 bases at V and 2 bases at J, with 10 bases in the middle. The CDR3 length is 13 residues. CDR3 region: CASTDSNTDTQYF. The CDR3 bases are TGTGCCAGCACTGATTCCAACACAGATACGCAGTATTTT.

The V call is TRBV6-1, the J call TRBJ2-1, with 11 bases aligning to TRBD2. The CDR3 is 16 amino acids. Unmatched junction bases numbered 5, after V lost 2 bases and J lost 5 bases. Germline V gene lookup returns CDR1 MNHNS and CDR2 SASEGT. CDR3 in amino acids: CASSELAGGRDNEQFF. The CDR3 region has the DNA TGTGCCAGCAGTGAACTAGCGGGGGGCAGAGACAATGAGCAGTTCTTC.

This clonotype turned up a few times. The CDR3 loop is CASSLERGRLSNTEAFF. Here the CDR3 DNA reads TGCGCCAGCAGCTTGGAGAGAGGGAGATTATCGAACACTGAAGCTTTCTTT. The chain uses TRBV5-1 and TRBJ1-1; the D is unclear. Germline V gene lookup returns CDR1 SGHRS and CDR2 YFSETQ. The ends were cut back, 0 bases at V and 1 base at J, with 16 bases in the middle. The CDR3 has 17 amino acids.

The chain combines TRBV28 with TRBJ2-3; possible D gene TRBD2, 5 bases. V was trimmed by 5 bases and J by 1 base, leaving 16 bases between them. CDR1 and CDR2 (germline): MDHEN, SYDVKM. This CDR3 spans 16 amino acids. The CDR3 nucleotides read TGTGCCAGCAGTCTAGGTGTGGGAGCGGGCACAGATACGCAGTATTTT. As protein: CASSLGVGAGTDTQYF. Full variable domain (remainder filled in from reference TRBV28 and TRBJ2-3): DVKVTQSSRYLVKRTGEKVFLECVQDMDHENMFWYRQDPGLGLRLIYFSYDVKMKEKGDIPEGYSVSREKKERFSLILESASTNQTSMYLCASSLGVGAGTDTQYFGPGTRLTVL.

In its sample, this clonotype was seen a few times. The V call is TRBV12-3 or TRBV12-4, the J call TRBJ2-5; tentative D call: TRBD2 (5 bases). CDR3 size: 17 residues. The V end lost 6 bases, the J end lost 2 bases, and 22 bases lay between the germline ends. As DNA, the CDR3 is TGTGCCAGCAGCCACGCACCGGACTGGAATGCACAAGAGACCCAGTACTTC. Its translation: CASSHAPDWNAQETQYF.

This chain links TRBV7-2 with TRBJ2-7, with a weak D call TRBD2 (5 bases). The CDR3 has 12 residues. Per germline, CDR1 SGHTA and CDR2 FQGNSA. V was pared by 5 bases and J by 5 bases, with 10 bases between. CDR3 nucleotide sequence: TGTGCCAGCAGCCTGGACTTTGACGAGCAGTACTTC. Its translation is CASSLDFDEQYF.

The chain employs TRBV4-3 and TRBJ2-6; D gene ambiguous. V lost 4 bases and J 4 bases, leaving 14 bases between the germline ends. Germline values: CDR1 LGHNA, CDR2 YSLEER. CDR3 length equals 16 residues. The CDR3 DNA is TGCGCCAGCAGCCCTTGGGCTATGGAGGGGGCCAACGTCCTGACTTTC. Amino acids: CASSPWAMEGANVLTF.

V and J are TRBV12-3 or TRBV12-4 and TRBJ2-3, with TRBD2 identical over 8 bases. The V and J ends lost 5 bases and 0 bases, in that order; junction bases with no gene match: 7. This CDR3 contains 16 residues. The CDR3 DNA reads TGTGCCAGCAGTCACGGGGGACTAGGTAGCACAGATACGCAGTATTTT. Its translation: CASSHGGLGSTDTQYF.

CDR3 coding DNA: TGCGCCAGCAGCCAAGATCGACTAGCGGGAGGCTACGAGCAGTACTTC. It specifies CASSQDRLAGGYEQYF. This chain joins TRBV4-3 and TRBJ2-7; 13 nucleotides line up with TRBD2. This CDR3 region has 16 residues. V dropped 0 bases and J dropped 3; count of bases not matched to a gene: 2. The V gene's germline CDR1 is LGHNA and CDR2 YSLEER.

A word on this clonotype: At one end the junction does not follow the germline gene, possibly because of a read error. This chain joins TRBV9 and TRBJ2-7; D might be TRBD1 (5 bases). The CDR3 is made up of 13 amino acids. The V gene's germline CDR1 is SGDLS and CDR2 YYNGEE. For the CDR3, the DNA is TGTGCCAGCAGCGTAGGGGGCTACAACGAGCAGTGCTTC. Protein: CASSVGGYNEQCF. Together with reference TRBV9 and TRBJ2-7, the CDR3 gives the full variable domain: DSGVTQTPKHLITATGQRVTLRCSPRSGDLSVYWYQQSLDQGLQFLIQYYNGEERAKGNILERFSAQQFPDLHSELNLSSLELGDSALYFCASSVGGYNEQCFGPGTRLTVT.

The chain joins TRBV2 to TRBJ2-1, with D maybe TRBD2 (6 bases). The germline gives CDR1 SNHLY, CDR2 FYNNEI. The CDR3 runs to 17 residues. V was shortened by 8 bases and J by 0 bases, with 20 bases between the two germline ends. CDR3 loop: CASWFDGGRSSYNEQFF. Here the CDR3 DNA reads TGTGCCAGCTGGTTCGATGGGGGGAGGAGCTCCTACAATGAGCAGTTCTTC.

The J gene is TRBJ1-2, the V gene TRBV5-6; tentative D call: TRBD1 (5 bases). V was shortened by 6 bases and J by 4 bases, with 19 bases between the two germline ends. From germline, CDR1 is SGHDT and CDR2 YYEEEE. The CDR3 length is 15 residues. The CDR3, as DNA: TGTGCCAGCACCGAGTCAACAGGAAACATCTATGGCTACACCTTC. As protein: CASTESTGNIYGYTF.

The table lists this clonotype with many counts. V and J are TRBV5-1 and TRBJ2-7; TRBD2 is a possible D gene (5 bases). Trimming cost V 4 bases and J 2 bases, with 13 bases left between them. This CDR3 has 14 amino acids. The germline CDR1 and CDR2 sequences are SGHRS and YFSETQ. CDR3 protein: CASSLWSGAYEQYF. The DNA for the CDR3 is TGCGCCAGCAGCCTCTGGTCCGGGGCCTACGAGCAGTACTTC.

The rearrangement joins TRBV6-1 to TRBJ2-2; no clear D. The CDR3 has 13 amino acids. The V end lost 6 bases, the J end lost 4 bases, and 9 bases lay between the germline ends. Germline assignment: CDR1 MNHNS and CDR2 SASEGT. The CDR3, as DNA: TGTGCCAGCAGCCTGCTGGGCACCGGGGAGCTGTTTTTT. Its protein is CASSLLGTGELFF.

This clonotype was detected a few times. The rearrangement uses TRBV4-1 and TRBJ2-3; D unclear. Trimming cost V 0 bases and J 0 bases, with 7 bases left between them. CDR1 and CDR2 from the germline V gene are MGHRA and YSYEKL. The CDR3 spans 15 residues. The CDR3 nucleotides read TGCGCCAGCAGCCAAGATGGGGAAAGCACAGATACGCAGTATTTT. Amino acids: CASSQDGESTDTQYF.

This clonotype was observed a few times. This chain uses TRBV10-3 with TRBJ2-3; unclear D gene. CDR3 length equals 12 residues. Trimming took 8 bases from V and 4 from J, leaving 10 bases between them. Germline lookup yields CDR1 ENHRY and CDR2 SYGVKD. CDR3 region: CAIGGYSDTQYF. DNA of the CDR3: TGTGCCATCGGCGGCTATTCAGATACGCAGTATTTT.

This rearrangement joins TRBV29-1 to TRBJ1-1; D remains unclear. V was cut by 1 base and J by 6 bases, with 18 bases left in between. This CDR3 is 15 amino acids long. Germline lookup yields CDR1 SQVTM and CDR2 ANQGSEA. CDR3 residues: CSVEGVEGVFAEAFF. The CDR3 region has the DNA TGCAGCGTTGAAGGGGTCGAGGGAGTGTTCGCTGAAGCTTTCTTT.

CDR3 nucleotide sequence: TGTGCCAGCGGGACGGTTTGGCGGGGTAGCACAGATACGCAGTATTTT. It translates to CASGTVWRGSTDTQYF. This chain joins TRBV6-1 and TRBJ2-3; the D gene is possibly TRBD2 (6 bases). The CDR3 is made up of 16 amino acids. Germline V gene sequence: CDR1 MNHNS, CDR2 SASEGT. Trimming removed 8 bases at V and 0 bases at J, with 18 bases between.

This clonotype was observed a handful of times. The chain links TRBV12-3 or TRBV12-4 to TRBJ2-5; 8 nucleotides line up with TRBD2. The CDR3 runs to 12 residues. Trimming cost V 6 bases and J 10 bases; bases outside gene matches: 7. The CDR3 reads CASSLGGGLQYF. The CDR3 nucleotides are TGTGCCAGCAGCCTCGGGGGGGGGCTCCAGTACTTC.

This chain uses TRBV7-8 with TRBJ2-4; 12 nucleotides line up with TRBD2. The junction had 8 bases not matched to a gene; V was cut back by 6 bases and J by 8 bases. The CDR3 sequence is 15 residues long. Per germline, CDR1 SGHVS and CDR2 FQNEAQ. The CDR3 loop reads CASRMTSGSSDIQYF. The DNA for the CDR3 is TGTGCCAGCAGGATGACTAGCGGGAGTTCGGACATTCAGTACTTC.

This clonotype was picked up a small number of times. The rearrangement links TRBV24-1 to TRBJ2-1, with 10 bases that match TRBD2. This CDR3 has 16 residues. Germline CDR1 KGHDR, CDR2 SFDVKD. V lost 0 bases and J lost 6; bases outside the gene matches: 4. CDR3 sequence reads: CATSDLMASGSNEQFF. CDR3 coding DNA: TGTGCCACCAGTGATTTGATGGCTAGCGGGAGCAATGAGCAGTTCTTC.

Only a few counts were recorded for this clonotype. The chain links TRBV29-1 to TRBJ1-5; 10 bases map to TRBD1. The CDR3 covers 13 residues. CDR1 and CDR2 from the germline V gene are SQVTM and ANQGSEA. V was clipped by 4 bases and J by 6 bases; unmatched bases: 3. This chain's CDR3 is CSVGQGASQPQHF. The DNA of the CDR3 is TGCAGCGTTGGACAGGGGGCGTCTCAGCCCCAGCATTTT. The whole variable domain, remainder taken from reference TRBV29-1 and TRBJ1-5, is SAVISQKPSRDICQRGTSLTIQCQVDSQVTMMFWYRQQPGQSLTLIATANQGSEATYESGFVIDKFPISRPNLTFSTLTVSNMSPEDSSIYLCSVGQGASQPQHFGDGTRLSIL.

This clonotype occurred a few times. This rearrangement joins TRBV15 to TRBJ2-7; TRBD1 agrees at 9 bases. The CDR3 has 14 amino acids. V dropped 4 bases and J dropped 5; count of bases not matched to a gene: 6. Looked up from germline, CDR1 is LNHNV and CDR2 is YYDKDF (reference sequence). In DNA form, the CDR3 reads TGTGCCACCAGCATAGACAGGGGGGAAAACGAGCAGTACTTC. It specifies CATSIDRGENEQYF.

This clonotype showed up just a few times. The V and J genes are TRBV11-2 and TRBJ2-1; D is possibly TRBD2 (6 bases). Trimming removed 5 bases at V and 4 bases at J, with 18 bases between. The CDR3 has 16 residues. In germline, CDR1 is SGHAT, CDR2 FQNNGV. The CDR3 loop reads CASSPVGRGIYNEQFF. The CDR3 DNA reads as TGTGCCAGCAGCCCCGTGGGACGGGGGATTTACAATGAGCAGTTCTTC.

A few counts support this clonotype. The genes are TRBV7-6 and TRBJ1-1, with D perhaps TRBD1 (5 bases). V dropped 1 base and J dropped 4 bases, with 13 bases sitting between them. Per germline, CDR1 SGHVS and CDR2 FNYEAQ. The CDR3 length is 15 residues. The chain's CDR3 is CASSLGGLGGTEAFF. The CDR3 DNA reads TGTGCCAGCAGCTTAGGGGGACTTGGTGGCACTGAAGCTTTCTTT.

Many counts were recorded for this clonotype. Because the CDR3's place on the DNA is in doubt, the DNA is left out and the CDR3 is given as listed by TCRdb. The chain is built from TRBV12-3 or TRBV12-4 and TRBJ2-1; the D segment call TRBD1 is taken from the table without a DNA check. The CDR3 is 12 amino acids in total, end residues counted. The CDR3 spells CASSFGEGEQFF.

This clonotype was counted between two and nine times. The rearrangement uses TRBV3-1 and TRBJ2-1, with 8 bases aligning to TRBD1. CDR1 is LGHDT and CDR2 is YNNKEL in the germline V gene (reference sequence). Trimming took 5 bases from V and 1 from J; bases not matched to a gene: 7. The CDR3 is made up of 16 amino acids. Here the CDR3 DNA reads TGTGCCAGCAGCTTGTGGGGACAGGAATCCTACAATGAGCAGTTCTTC. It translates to CASSLWGQESYNEQFF.

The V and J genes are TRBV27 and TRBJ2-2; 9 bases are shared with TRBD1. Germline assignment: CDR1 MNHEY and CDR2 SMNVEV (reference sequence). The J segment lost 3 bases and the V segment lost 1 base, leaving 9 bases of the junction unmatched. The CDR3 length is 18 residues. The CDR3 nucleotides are TGTGCCAGCAGTTTATGGGCCGGGACAGGGATGTACACCGGGGAGCTGTTTTTT. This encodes CASSLWAGTGMYTGELFF.